This T cell receptor beta chain was sequenced for a study of blood T cell repertoires in COVID-19. Losses at the gene ends were 6 bases for V and 1 base for J; bases not matched to a gene: 9. Germline V gene sequence: CDR1 SNHLY, CDR2 FYNNEI. The CDR3 is 19 amino acids. As handled by the study authors: By means of reference gene primer amplification, nucleated cell counts were estimated. Sequencing was performed with immunoSEQ multiplex PCR; in TCRdb, only in-frame clones are kept and a portion is missing. The V and J calls and the clone size are those of that table, but D and trimming were determined from the DNA. The sample has 150,000 to 200,000 clones; 65% to 85% are singletons. The study assigned cohorts using participant-reported clinical history.

The chain combines TRBV2 with TRBJ2-4, with 16 bases matching TRBD2. The TCR sequence derives from a woman in her twenties or thirties who had been exposed to COVID-19. The sample was PBMCs or T cells enriched from blood (not recorded which). CDR3 in DNA: TGTGCCAGCAGCCCACCGGGACTAGCGGGGGGGCGGGCCAAAAACATTCAGTACTTC. It encodes CASSPPGLAGGRAKNIQYF.